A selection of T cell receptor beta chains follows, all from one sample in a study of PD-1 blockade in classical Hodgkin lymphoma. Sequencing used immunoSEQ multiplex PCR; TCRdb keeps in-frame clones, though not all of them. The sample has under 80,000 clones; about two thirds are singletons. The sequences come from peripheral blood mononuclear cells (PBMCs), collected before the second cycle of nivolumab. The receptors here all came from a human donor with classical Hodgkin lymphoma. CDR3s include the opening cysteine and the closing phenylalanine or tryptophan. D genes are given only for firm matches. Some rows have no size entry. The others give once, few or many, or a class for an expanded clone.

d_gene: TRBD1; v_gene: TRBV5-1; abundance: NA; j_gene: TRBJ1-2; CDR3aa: CASSPVTGGVGGYTF; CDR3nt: TGCGCCAGCAGCCCGGTAACAGGGGGCGTAGGGGGCTACACCTTC
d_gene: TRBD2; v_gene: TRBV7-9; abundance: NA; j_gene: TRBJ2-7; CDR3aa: CASSFLAGDDEQYF; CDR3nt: TGTGCCAGCAGCTTTCTAGCGGGAGACGACGAGCAGTACTTC
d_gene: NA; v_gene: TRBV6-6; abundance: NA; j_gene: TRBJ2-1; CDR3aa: CASSYPDSNNEQFF; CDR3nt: TGTGCCAGCAGTTACCCCGACTCGAACAATGAGCAGTTCTTC
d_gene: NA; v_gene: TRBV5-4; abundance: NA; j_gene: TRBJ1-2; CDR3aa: CASSPKRTANYGYTF; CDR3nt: TGTGCCAGCAGCCCTAAAAGAACAGCCAACTATGGCTACACCTTC
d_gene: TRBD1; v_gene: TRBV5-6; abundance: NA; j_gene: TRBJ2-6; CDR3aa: CASSLEGRGLSGANVLTF; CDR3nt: TGTGCCAGCAGCCTAGAAGGCAGGGGGCTGTCTGGGGCCAACGTCCTGACTTTC
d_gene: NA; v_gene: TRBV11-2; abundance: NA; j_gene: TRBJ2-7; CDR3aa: CASSLAGSQGSYEQYF; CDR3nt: TGTGCCAGCAGCCTGGCCGGTAGCCAAGGCTCCTACGAGCAGTACTTC
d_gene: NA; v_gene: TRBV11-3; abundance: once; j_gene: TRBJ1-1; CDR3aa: CASTPRGVARTEAFF; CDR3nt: TGTGCCAGCACCCCGCGAGGCGTAGCGAGAACTGAAGCTTTCTTT
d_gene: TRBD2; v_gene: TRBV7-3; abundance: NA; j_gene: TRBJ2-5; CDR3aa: CASSTSGGIQETQYF; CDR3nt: TGTGCCAGCAGCACTAGCGGGGGGATACAAGAGACCCAGTACTTC
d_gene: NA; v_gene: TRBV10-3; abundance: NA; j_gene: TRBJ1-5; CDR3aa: CAISDLEVNQPQHF; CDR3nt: TGTGCCATCAGTGACTTGGAGGTCAATCAGCCCCAGCATTTT
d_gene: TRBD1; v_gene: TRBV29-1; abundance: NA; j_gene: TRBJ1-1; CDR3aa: CSVVRVLGTVNTEAFF; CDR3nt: TGCAGCGTTGTAAGGGTACTTGGGACAGTGAACACTGAAGCTTTCTTT
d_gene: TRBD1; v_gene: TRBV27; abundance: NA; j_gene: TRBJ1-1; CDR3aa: CASSGRLGTGETEAFF; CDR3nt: TGTGCCAGCAGTGGCCGATTAGGGACAGGGGAGACTGAAGCTTTCTTT
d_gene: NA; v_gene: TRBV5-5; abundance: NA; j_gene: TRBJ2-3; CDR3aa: CASSTGFTDTQYF; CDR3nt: TGTGCCAGCAGTACGGGATTCACAGATACGCAGTATTTT
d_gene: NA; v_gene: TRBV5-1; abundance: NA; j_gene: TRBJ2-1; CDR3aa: CASSLAPGIPDNEQFF; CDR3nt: TGCGCCAGCAGCTTGGCCCCAGGGATACCGGACAATGAGCAGTTCTTC
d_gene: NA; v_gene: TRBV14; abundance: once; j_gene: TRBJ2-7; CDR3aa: CASSRVGGPYEQYF; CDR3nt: TGTGCCAGCAGCCGAGTAGGGGGTCCCTACGAGCAGTACTTC
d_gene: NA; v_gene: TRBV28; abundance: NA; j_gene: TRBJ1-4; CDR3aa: CASRWRAHNEKLFF; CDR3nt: TGTGCCAGCAGGTGGCGGGCTCACAATGAAAAACTGTTTTTT
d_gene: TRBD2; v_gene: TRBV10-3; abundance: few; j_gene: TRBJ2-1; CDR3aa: CAISESDSQRSSGTYNEQFF; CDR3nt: TGTGCCATCAGTGAGTCGGACTCTCAGAGGTCTAGCGGGACCTACAATGAGCAGTTCTTC
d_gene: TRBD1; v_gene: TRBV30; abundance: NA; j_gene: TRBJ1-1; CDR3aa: CAWSSSGTGGRTEAFF; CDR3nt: TGTGCCTGGAGTTCCTCCGGGACAGGGGGCCGAACTGAAGCTTTCTTT
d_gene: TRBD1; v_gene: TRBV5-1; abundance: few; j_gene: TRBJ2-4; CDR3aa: CASSSDRGIVQYF; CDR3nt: TGCGCCAGCAGCTCGGACAGGGGGATCGTTCAGTACTTC
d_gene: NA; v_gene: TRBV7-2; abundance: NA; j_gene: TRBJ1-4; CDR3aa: CASSRGRENLFF; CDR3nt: TGTGCCAGCAGCCGGGGGCGCGAAAACCTGTTTTTT
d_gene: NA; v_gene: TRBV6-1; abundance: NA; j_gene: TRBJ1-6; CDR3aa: CASKLSGTGNSPLHF; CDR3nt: TGTGCCAGCAAGCTCTCGGGGACCGGTAATTCACCCCTCCACTTT
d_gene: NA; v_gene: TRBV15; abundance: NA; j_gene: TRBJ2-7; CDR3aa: CATSREGQAIDEQYF; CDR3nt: TGTGCCACCAGCAGAGAAGGGCAGGCCATCGACGAGCAGTACTTC
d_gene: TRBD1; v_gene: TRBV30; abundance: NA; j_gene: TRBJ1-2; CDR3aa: CAWTWTGAYGYTF; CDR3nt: TGTGCCTGGACTTGGACAGGGGCATATGGCTACACCTTC
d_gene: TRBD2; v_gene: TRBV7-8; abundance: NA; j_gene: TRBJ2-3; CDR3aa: CASSPGGDTQYF; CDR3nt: TGTGCCAGCAGCCCCGGGGGGGATACGCAGTATTTT
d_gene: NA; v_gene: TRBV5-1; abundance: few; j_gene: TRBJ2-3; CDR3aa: CASSFGSSTDTQYF; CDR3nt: TGCGCCAGCAGCTTCGGCTCTAGCACAGATACGCAGTATTTT
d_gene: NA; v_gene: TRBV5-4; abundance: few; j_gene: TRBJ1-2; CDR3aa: CASVTDQAYGYTF; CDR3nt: TGTGCCAGCGTCACCGATCAGGCGTATGGCTACACCTTC
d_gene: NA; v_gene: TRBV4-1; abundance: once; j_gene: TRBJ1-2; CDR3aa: CASSPPSQGLTF; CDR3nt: TGCGCCAGCAGCCCCCCCAGCCAGGGCTTAACCTTC
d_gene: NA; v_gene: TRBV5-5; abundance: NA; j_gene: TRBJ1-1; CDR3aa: CASSLKGGLNTEAFF; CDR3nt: TGTGCCAGCAGCTTGAAGGGAGGCCTGAACACTGAAGCTTTCTTT
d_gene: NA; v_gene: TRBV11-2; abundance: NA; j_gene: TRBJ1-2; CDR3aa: CASTTGGSNYGYTF; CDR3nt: TGTGCCAGCACCACCGGGGGGTCAAACTATGGCTACACCTTC
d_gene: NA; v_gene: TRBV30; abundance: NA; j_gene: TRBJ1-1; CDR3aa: CAWSAKVRNTEAFF; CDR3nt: TGTGCCTGGAGCGCCAAAGTCAGGAACACTGAAGCTTTCTTT